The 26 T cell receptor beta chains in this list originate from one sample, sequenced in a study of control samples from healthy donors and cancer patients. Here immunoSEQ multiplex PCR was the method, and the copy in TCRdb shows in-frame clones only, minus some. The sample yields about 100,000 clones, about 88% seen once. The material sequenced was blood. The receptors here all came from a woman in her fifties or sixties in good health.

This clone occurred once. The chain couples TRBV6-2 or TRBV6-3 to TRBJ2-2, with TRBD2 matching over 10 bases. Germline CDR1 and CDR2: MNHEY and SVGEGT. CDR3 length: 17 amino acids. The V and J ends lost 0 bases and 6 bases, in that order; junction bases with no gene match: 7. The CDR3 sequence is CASSYSGLARSPGELFF. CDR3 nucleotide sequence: TGTGCCAGCAGTTACTCGGGACTAGCGCGGTCTCCCGGGGAGCTGTTTTTT.

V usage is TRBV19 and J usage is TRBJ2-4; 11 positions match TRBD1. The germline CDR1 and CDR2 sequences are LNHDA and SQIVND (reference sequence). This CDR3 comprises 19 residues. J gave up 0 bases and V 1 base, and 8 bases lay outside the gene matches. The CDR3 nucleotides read TGTGCCAGTAGTATAGCGGGACAGGGGGGGATGATAGCCAAAAACATTCAGTACTTC. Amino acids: CASSIAGQGGMIAKNIQYF.

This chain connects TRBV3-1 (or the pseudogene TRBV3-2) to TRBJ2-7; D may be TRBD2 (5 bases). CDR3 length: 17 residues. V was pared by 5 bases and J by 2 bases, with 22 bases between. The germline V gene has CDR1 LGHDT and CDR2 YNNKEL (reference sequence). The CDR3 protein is CASSKTERAGLTYEQYF. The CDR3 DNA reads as TGTGCCAGCAGCAAAACCGAGAGGGCCGGCCTTACCTACGAGCAGTACTTC.

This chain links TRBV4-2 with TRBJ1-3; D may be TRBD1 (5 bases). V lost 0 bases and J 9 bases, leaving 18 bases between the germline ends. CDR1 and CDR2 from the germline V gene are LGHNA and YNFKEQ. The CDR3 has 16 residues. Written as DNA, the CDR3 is TGTGCCAGCAGCCAAGACTGGACAAGGAGCTTTGGCACCATATATTTT. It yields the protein CASSQDWTRSFGTIYF.

The CDR3 protein is CASSETSGRAPFF. DNA of the CDR3: TGTGCCAGCAGTGAAACTAGCGGGAGGGCCCCGTTCTTC. The J gene is TRBJ2-1, the V gene TRBV2; 13 positions match TRBD2. Germline V gene sequence: CDR1 SNHLY, CDR2 FYNNEI. There are 13 residues in the CDR3. V trimming: 2 bases; J trimming: 15 bases; junction bases outside the gene matches: 4.

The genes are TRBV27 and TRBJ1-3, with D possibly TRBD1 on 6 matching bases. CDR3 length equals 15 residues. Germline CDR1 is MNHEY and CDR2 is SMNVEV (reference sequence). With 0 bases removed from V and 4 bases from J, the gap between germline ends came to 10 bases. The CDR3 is CASSLSPGVGNTIYF. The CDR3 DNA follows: TGTGCCAGCAGTTTATCGCCAGGGGTGGGAAACACCATATATTTT.

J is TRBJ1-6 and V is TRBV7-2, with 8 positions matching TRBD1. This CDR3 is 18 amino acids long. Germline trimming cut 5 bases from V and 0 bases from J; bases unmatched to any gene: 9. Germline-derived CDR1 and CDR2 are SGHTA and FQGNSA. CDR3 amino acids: CASSRGTGRSSYNSPLHF. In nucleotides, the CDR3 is TGTGCCAGCAGCCGCGGGACAGGAAGGAGCTCCTATAATTCACCCCTCCACTTT.

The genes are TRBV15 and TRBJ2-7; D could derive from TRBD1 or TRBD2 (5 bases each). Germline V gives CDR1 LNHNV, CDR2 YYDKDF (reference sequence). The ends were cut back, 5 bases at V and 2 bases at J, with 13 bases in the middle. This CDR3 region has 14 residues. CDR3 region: CATSGTGRTYEQYV. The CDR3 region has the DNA TGTGCCACCAGCGGTACGGGACGGACCTACGAGCAGTACGTC.

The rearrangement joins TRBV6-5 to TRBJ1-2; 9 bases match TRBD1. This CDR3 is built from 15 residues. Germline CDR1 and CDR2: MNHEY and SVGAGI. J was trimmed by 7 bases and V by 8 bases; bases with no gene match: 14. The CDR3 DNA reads TGTGCCAGCTCTATAACGGAACAGGGGGCGCGTGGCTACACCTTC. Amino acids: CASSITEQGARGYTF.

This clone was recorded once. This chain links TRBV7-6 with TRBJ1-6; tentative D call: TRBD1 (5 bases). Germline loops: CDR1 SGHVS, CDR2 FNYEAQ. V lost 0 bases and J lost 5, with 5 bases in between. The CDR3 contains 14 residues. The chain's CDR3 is CASSLAGDNSPLHF. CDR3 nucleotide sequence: TGTGCCAGCAGCTTAGCAGGGGATAATTCACCCCTCCACTTT.

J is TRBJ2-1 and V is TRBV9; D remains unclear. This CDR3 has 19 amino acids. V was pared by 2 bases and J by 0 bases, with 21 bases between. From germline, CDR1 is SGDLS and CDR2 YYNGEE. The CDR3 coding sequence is TGTGCCAGCAGCGTTAATTCCCATAGGACGGCGAGCTCCTACAATGAGCAGTTCTTC. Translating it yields CASSVNSHRTASSYNEQFF.

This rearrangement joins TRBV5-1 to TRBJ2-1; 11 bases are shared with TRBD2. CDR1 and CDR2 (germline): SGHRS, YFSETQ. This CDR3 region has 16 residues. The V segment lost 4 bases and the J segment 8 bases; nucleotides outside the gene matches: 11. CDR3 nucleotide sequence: TGCGCCAGCAGCGGCACGGGACTAGCGGTCACTGATGAGCAGTTCTTC. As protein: CASSGTGLAVTDEQFF.

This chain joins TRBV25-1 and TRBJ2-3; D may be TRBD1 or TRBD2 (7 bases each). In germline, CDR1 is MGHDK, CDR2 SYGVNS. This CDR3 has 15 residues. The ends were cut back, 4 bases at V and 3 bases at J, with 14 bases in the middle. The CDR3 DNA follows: TGTGCCAGCAGTGGGTACAGGGGAGGGACAGATACGCAGTATTTT. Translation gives CASSGYRGGTDTQYF.

In DNA, the CDR3 is TGTGCCAGCAGTTACTCCGGGACTAGGATCTCATTCTTC. It specifies CASSYSGTRISFF. V gene TRBV6-2 or TRBV6-3 combines with J gene TRBJ2-1, with TRBD2 matching 8 bases. Germline CDR1 reads MNHEY; CDR2 reads SVGEGT. With V trimmed by 0 bases and J by 16 bases, 8 bases remained unmatched. The CDR3 is made up of 13 amino acids.

The CDR3 nucleotides read TGTGCCATCAGTGGGTACCGGGACAACTACTACGAGCAGTACGTC. This encodes CAISGYRDNYYEQYV. This rearrangement joins TRBV10-3 to TRBJ2-7, with a possible D match to TRBD1 (6 bases). In germline, CDR1 is ENHRY, CDR2 SYGVKD. Trimming left V 4 bases short and J 3 bases short, with 16 bases between. The CDR3 is 15 residues long.

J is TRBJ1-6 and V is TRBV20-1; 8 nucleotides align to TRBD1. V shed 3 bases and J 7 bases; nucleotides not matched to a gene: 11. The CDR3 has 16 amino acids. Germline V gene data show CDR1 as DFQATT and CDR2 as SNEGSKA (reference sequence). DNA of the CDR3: TGCAGTGCTAGTAGGACAGGGTCCGTTGGGAATTCACCCCTCCACTTT. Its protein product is CSASRTGSVGNSPLHF.

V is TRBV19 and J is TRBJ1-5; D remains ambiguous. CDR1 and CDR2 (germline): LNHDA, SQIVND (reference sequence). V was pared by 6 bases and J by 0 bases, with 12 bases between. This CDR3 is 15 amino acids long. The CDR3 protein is CASSFKDSSNQPQHF. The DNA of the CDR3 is TGTGCCAGTAGCTTTAAGGACTCTAGCAATCAGCCCCAGCATTTT.

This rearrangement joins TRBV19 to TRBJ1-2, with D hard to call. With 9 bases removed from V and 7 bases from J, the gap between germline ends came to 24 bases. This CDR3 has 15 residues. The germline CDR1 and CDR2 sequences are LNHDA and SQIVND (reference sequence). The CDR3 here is CASAEGFGFFGGYTF. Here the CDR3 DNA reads TGTGCCAGCGCGGAAGGTTTCGGATTTTTCGGTGGCTACACCTTC.

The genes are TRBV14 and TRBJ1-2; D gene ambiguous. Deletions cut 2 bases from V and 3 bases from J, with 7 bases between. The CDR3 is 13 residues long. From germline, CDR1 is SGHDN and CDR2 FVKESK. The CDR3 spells CASSQTRDYGYTF. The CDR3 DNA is TGTGCCAGCAGCCAAACACGGGACTATGGCTACACCTTC.

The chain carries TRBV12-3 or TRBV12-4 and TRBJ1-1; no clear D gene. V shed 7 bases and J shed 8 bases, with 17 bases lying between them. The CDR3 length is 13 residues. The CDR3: CASTNRPISEAFF. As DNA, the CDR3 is TGTGCCAGCACTAACCGACCGATAAGCGAAGCTTTCTTT.

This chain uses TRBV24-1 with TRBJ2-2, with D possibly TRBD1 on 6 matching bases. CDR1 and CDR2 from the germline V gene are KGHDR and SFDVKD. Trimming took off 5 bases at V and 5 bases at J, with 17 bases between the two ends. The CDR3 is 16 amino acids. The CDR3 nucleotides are TGTGCCACCAGTGCCTCTCAGGGGATTCCTACCGGGGAGCTGTTTTTT. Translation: CATSASQGIPTGELFF.

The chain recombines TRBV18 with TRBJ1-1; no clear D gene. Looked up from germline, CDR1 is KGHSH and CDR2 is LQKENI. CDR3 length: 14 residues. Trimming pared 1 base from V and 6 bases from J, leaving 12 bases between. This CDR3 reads CASSPQGMMAEAFF. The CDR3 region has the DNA TGTGCCAGCTCACCACAGGGTATGATGGCTGAAGCTTTCTTT.

The CDR3: CASSLNTGELFF. CDR3 bases: TGTGCCAGCAGCTTGAACACCGGGGAGCTGTTTTTT. V and J are TRBV11-1 and TRBJ2-2; D unclear. The V gene's germline CDR1 is SGHAT and CDR2 FQDESV (reference sequence). This CDR3 is built from 12 residues. Trimming shortened V by 3 bases and J by 1 base, and 0 bases separated the two germline ends.

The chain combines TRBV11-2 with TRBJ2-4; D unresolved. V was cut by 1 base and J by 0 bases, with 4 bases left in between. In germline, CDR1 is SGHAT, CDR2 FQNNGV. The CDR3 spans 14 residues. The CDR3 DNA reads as TGTGCCAGCAGCTTAGTTATAGCCAAAAACATTCAGTACTTC. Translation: CASSLVIAKNIQYF.

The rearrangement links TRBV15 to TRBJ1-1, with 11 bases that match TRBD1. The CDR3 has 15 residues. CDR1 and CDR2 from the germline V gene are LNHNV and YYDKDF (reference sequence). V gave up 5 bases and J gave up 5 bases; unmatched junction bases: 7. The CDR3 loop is CATSPGTGGLTEAFF. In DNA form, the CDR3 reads TGTGCCACCAGCCCCGGGACAGGGGGTTTAACTGAAGCTTTCTTT. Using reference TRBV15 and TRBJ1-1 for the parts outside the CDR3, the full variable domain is DAMVIQNPRYQVTQFGKPVTLSCSQTLNHNVMYWYQQKSSQAPKLLFHYYDKDFNNEADTPDNFQSRRPNTSFCFLDIRSPGLGDTAMYLCATSPGTGGLTEAFFGQGTRLTVV.

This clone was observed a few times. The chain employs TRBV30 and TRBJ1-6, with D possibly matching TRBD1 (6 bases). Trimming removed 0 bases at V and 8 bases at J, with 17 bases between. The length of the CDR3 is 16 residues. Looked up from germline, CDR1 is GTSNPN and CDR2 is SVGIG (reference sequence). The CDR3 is CAWSVPRNRVDSPLHF. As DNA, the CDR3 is TGTGCCTGGAGTGTACCTAGGAACAGGGTGGATTCACCCCTCCACTTT.